Following are 24 T cell receptor beta chains from one sample sequenced in a study of early T cells in non-severe SARS-CoV-2 infection. TCRdb passed the 5' RACE reads through MiXCR, listing each CDR3 protein once. The top ten clones hold 13% of a sample with 25,000 to 35,000 distinct CDR3 sequences, about 6% of them seen once. The sequencing input was whole blood. Source of these receptors: an adult who was a healthcare worker with PCR-confirmed SARS-CoV-2 infection or an uninfected control (not recorded which).

This clonotype was recorded a few times. This chain joins TRBV11-2 and TRBJ1-6; possibly TRBD1 for D (5 bases). Germline CDR1 and CDR2: SGHAT and FQNNGV. CDR3 length: 15 residues. V shed 4 bases and J shed 9 bases, with 16 bases lying between them. CDR3 in DNA: TGTGCCAGCAGCTCCCTGGGGGAACGGACTTCACCCCTCCACTTT. Its protein is CASSSLGERTSPLHF. The whole variable domain, remainder taken from reference TRBV11-2 and TRBJ1-6, is EAGVAQSPRYKIIEKRQSVAFWCNPISGHATLYWYQQILGQGPKLLIQFQNNGVVDDSQLPKDRFSAERLKGVDSTLKIQPAKLEDSAVYLCASSSLGERTSPLHFGNGTRLTVT.

This chain connects TRBV7-3 to TRBJ1-2; D is perhaps TRBD1 (5 bases). Germline V gene data show CDR1 as SGHTA and CDR2 as FQGTGA. V dropped 0 bases and J dropped 8 bases, with 13 bases sitting between them. The CDR3 length is 14 residues. The CDR3 sequence is CASSLTPGLEGYTF. The CDR3 coding sequence is TGTGCCAGCAGCTTAACGCCAGGGCTGGAAGGCTACACCTTC.

This clonotype was recorded many times. The chain employs TRBV7-2 and TRBJ2-5; 8 bases line up with TRBD2. The ends lost 5 bases at V and 4 bases at J; junction bases unmatched: 12. CDR1 and CDR2 from the germline V gene are SGHTA and FQGNSA. The CDR3 is made up of 16 amino acids. CDR3 in amino acids: CASSMRIGGGRETQYF. CDR3 coding DNA: TGTGCCAGCAGCATGCGAATTGGCGGGGGGAGAGAGACCCAGTACTTC.

About this clonotype: This clone may be a read error of a much larger clone one base away. The gene calls are TRBV29-1 and TRBJ2-1, with a possible D match to TRBD2 (6 bases). The CDR3 loop spans 16 amino acids. Germline V gene sequence: CDR1 SQVTM, CDR2 ANQGSEA. The CDR3 region has the DNA TGCGGCGTCCTCCCGTGGGGGGTGAATTCCTACAATGAGCAGTTCTTC. This translates into CGVLPWGVNSYNEQFF.

The sample holds many counts of this clonotype. The chain combines TRBV12-3 or TRBV12-4 with TRBJ2-1; D is possibly TRBD1 (5 bases). Deletions cut 3 bases from V and 10 bases from J, with 7 bases between. The CDR3 consists of 11 residues. CDR3: CASSFNREQFF. CDR3 DNA sequence: TGTGCCAGCAGTTTCAACAGGGAGCAGTTCTTC.

The chain carries TRBV20-1 and TRBJ2-3, with a possible D match to TRBD2 (6 bases). The CDR3 is 15 residues long. Germline loops: CDR1 DFQATT, CDR2 SNEGSKA (reference sequence). V dropped 1 base and J dropped 2 bases, with 13 bases sitting between them. This CDR3 reads CSARAEAGNTDTQYF. The CDR3 DNA reads TGCAGTGCTAGAGCCGAAGCGGGTAACACAGATACGCAGTATTTT.

This clonotype was picked up many times. The chain recombines TRBV29-1 with TRBJ2-1, with 9 bases identical to TRBD1. Unmatched junction bases numbered 16, after V lost 6 bases and J lost 4 bases. Germline V lookup: CDR1 SQVTM, CDR2 ANQGSEA. This CDR3 region has 17 residues. The CDR3 region has the DNA TGCAGCGTCGACGGACAGGGGTTTCGTGAACCGTACAATGAGCAGTTCTTC. Residues: CSVDGQGFREPYNEQFF.

This clonotype was recorded at least ten times. This chain joins TRBV11-2 and TRBJ2-3, with D maybe TRBD1 (6 bases). From germline, CDR1 is SGHAT and CDR2 FQNNGV. The CDR3 has 14 residues. With 3 bases removed from V and 6 bases from J, the gap between germline ends came to 13 bases. This chain's CDR3 is CASSLTGHRDTQYF. CDR3 DNA sequence: TGTGCCAGCAGCTTGACAGGTCATCGTGATACGCAGTATTTT.

This chain links TRBV30 with TRBJ2-3; TRBD2 agrees at 11 bases. The CDR3 contains 14 residues. Per germline, CDR1 GTSNPN and CDR2 SVGIG (reference sequence). Unmatched junction bases numbered 3, after V lost 2 bases and J lost 5 bases. The CDR3 DNA reads TGTGCCTGGAGTCGGGGACTAGCGGTAGATACGCAGTATTTT. Protein: CAWSRGLAVDTQYF.

The chain uses TRBV3-1 and TRBJ2-1, with TRBD2 identical over 8 bases. Germline V gene data show CDR1 as LGHDT and CDR2 as YNNKEL (reference sequence). CDR3 length: 16 residues. The ends lost 4 bases at V and 7 bases at J; junction bases unmatched: 12. CDR3: CASSLHRGGSSNEQFF. CDR3 coding DNA: TGTGCCAGCAGCCTTCACCGGGGGGGCTCTAGTAATGAGCAGTTCTTC.

The table lists this clonotype with many counts. The rearrangement uses TRBV5-4 and TRBJ1-1; 7 nucleotides align to TRBD1. Looked up from germline, CDR1 is SGHNT and CDR2 is YYREEE (reference sequence). The CDR3 length is 16 residues. The V segment lost 4 bases and the J segment 1 base; nucleotides outside the gene matches: 10. For the CDR3, the DNA is TGTGCCAGCAGCGAGGGAGGGGGCGCGTCGAACACTGAAGCTTTCTTT. It yields the protein CASSEGGGASNTEAFF.

This clonotype was observed many times. This CDR3 is CASSLASGYSNQPQHF. In nucleotides, the CDR3 is TGTGCCAGCAGCTTAGCGTCGGGGTATAGCAATCAGCCCCAGCATTTT. The chain couples TRBV7-2 to TRBJ1-5; D is unresolved. Trimming took off 0 bases at V and 0 bases at J, with 9 bases between the two ends. The length of the CDR3 is 16 residues. Germline V gives CDR1 SGHTA, CDR2 FQGNSA.

The sample holds many counts of this clonotype. The V call is TRBV24-1, the J call TRBJ1-1; D ambiguous. The CDR3 contains 13 residues. The germline CDR1 and CDR2 sequences are KGHDR and SFDVKD. Trimming removed 3 bases at V and 5 bases at J, with 9 bases between. The CDR3 sequence is CATSDVIGTEAFF. The CDR3 nucleotides are TGTGCCACCAGTGATGTTATTGGGACTGAAGCTTTCTTT.

This clonotype was seen many times. The genes are TRBV20-1 and TRBJ2-7; D is unresolved. There are 13 residues in the CDR3. The V gene lost 8 bases and the J gene lost 2 bases, with 16 bases spanning the gap. From germline, CDR1 is DFQATT and CDR2 SNEGSKA (reference sequence). This CDR3 reads CSYQVFSTYEQYF. In DNA form, the CDR3 reads TGCAGTTATCAGGTTTTCTCGACCTACGAGCAGTACTTC.

This clonotype was seen repeatedly, ten times or more. This chain joins TRBV11-2 and TRBJ2-3; D gene uncertain. V lost 4 bases to trimming and J lost 5 bases, with 7 bases between them. The CDR3 loop spans 12 amino acids. Germline lookup yields CDR1 SGHAT and CDR2 FQNNGV. The CDR3 nucleotides are TGTGCCAGCAGCTCTTGGAGAGATACGCAGTATTTT. Residues: CASSSWRDTQYF.

This clonotype was picked up a small number of times. This CDR3 reads CASSLAPTGHTGELFF. The CDR3 DNA is TGTGCCAGCAGCTTGGCACCGACAGGGCACACCGGGGAGCTGTTTTTT. The chain joins TRBV5-5 to TRBJ2-2; TRBD1 agrees at 7 bases. V dropped 0 bases and J dropped 3; count of bases not matched to a gene: 5. The CDR3 length is 16 residues. Per germline, CDR1 SGHKS and CDR2 YYEKEE (reference sequence). The full variable domain, completed using reference TRBV5-5 and TRBJ2-2, is DAGVTQSPTHLIKTRGQQVTLRCSPISGHKSVSWYQQVLGQGPQFIFQYYEKEERGRGNFPDRFSARQFPNYSSELNVNALLLGDSALYLCASSLAPTGHTGELFFGEGSRLTVL.

This clonotype was recorded at least ten times. The gene calls are TRBV11-2 and TRBJ2-7; 10 nucleotides match TRBD1. The CDR3 is 15 residues long. Germline V CDR1 and CDR2: SGHAT, FQNNGV. V was clipped by 4 bases and J by 2 bases; unmatched bases: 5. The CDR3 loop reads CASSWRQGATYEQYF. The CDR3, as DNA: TGTGCCAGCAGCTGGCGACAGGGGGCAACCTACGAGCAGTACTTC.

In this sample, this clonotype turned up many times. This sequence joins TRBV2 and TRBJ1-3, with a weak D call TRBD1 (6 bases). Germline values: CDR1 SNHLY, CDR2 FYNNEI. CDR3 length: 15 amino acids. V was pared by 3 bases and J by 5 bases, with 14 bases between. The CDR3: CASSDRGQIRNTIYF. The CDR3 nucleotides are TGTGCCAGCAGTGATCGGGGGCAGATTCGAAACACCATATATTTT.

This clonotype showed up many times. This chain connects TRBV6-5 to TRBJ2-5; TRBD2 matches at 11 bases. Germline assignment: CDR1 MNHEY and CDR2 SVGAGI. The CDR3 consists of 16 residues. The V segment lost 8 bases and the J segment 2 bases; nucleotides outside the gene matches: 10. The CDR3 spells CASGVAGGPRQETQYF. The CDR3 region has the DNA TGTGCCAGCGGGGTAGCGGGGGGGCCAAGACAAGAGACCCAGTACTTC.

This clonotype was picked up many times. The J gene is TRBJ2-2, the V gene TRBV20-1; the match to TRBD2 covers 8 bases. Per the germline V gene, CDR1 is DFQATT and CDR2 is SNEGSKA (reference sequence). V trimming: 1 base; J trimming: 3 bases; junction bases outside the gene matches: 7. The CDR3 length is 16 residues. CDR3 in amino acids: CSARVPAGEDTGELFF. In nucleotides, the CDR3 is TGCAGTGCTAGAGTTCCAGCGGGGGAGGACACCGGGGAGCTGTTTTTT.

This clonotype showed up many times. The rearrangement links TRBV12-2 to TRBJ1-2. TRBV12-2 corresponds to a pseudogene. The CDR3 sequence is 12 residues long. The CDR3 DNA follows: TGTGCAAGTCGCGTGAGGCGCTATGGCTACACCTTC. Its protein product is CASRVRRYGYTF.

This clonotype was observed many times. The rearrangement links TRBV3-1 to TRBJ1-2; unclear D gene. Trimming cost V 1 base and J 4 bases, with 7 bases left between them. Germline-derived CDR1 and CDR2 are LGHDT and YNNKEL (reference sequence). This CDR3 comprises 13 residues. The CDR3 DNA reads as TGTGCCAGCAGCCAAGGGAAGCGCTATGGCTACACCTTC. This encodes CASSQGKRYGYTF.

The chain is built from TRBV12-3 or TRBV12-4 and TRBJ1-6; 8 nucleotides align to TRBD1. With 7 bases clipped from V and 6 bases from J, the junction kept 8 bases outside the gene matches. CDR3 length: 15 residues. The CDR3 reads CASNAQGAGNSPLHF. CDR3 sequence (DNA): TGTGCCAGCAATGCCCAGGGGGCGGGTAATTCACCCCTCCACTTT.

This clonotype was seen ten or more times. This rearrangement joins TRBV6-2 or TRBV6-3 to TRBJ2-1; perhaps TRBD2 as D (6 bases). The V gene's germline CDR1 is MNHEY and CDR2 SVGEGT. The CDR3 covers 15 residues. The V and J ends lost 5 bases and 4 bases respectively, with 15 bases between them. CDR3 protein: CASSLATNGYNEQFF. Here the CDR3 DNA reads TGTGCCAGCAGTCTAGCGACGAACGGTTACAATGAGCAGTTCTTC.